Sequencing of this T cell receptor beta chain was carried out in a study of cytomegalovirus exposure and HLA in healthy donors. Overall study results and limits: TRBV6-2, TRBV6-3 and some other V segments were unresolvable in 87-base-pair reads. Sequencing had likely introduced a cluster of highly shared sequence variants as an artifact.

The PCR employed 60 Vbeta primers together with 13 Jbeta primers. The data were produced by immunoSEQ multiplex PCR, yet TCRdb's version contains in-frame clones alone and is incomplete. The table records 35,000 to 40,000 clones, 90% of them present only once. Germline V gene data show CDR1 as GTSNPN and CDR2 as SVGIG (reference sequence). The CDR3 sequence is 13 residues long. V lost 3 bases and J lost 4, with 12 bases in between. Turning to this clone: Antigen specificity is unknown.

The rearrangement uses TRBV30 and TRBJ1-1; perhaps TRBD1 as D (6 bases). The sequenced sample was PBMCs. This sequence was found in a woman younger than 30 in good health and CMV-seronegative. CDR3 DNA: TGTGCCTGGAGACAGGGTTGGAGCACTGAAGCTTTCTTT. Residues: CAWRQGWSTEAFF.